The 29 T cell receptor beta chains below all came from one sample that was sequenced in a study of cytomegalovirus exposure and HLA in healthy donors. PCR amplification relied on 60 Vbeta primers (plus 13 Jbeta primers). The table came from immunoSEQ multiplex PCR; TCRdb's copy has only in-frame clones and leaves some out. This table holds 90,000 to 120,000 clones, 65% to 90% found once. The sample comprised PBMCs. The receptors derive from a woman aged 18-29 years in good health and CMV-seronegative.

The chain employs TRBV7-3 and TRBJ2-1; TRBD2 agrees at 8 bases. CDR1 and CDR2 from the germline V gene are SGHTA and FQGTGA. J gave up 8 bases and V 3 bases, and 6 bases lay outside the gene matches. The CDR3 runs to 14 residues. The CDR3 DNA is TGTGCCAGCAGCTTTAGCGGGACTCACGATGAGCAGTTCTTC. As protein: CASSFSGTHDEQFF.

The rearrangement joins TRBV9 to TRBJ1-2, with 7 nucleotides matching TRBD1. CDR1 and CDR2 from the germline V gene are SGDLS and YYNGEE. This CDR3 contains 16 residues. The trim removed 2 bases at V and 6 bases at J, leaving 13 bases unmatched. CDR3 bases: TGTGCCAGCAGCGTTACAGGGGTGGGCCCCATAAATGGCTACACCTTC. Translating it yields CASSVTGVGPINGYTF.

The chain carries TRBV9 and TRBJ2-5; 7 positions agree with TRBD2. CDR3 length equals 17 residues. The germline V gene encodes CDR1 SGDLS and CDR2 YYNGEE. V lost 0 bases and J lost 2; bases outside the gene matches: 10. CDR3 sequence (DNA): TGTGCCAGCAGCGTAGTGGCAGGGTCGCGGGGGCAAGAGACCCAGTACTTC. The encoded protein is CASSVVAGSRGQETQYF.

V and J are TRBV4-2 and TRBJ1-1; TRBD1 matches 8 bases. Germline CDR1 LGHNA, CDR2 YNFKEQ. The CDR3 is made up of 17 amino acids. V was pared by 0 bases and J by 6 bases, with 12 bases of the junction left unmatched. The CDR3 here is CASSQDQWTGFRAEAFF. CDR3 coding DNA: TGTGCCAGCAGCCAAGATCAGTGGACAGGGTTTCGGGCTGAAGCTTTCTTT.

This sequence joins TRBV28 and TRBJ1-6, with 7 bases that match TRBD1. The J segment lost 6 bases and the V segment lost 5 bases, leaving 4 bases of the junction unmatched. There are 14 residues in the CDR3. Germline V gives CDR1 MDHEN, CDR2 SYDVKM. CDR3 sequence reads: CASSPGTANSPLHF. The CDR3 coding sequence is TGTGCCAGCAGTCCCGGGACAGCTAATTCACCCCTCCACTTT.

V gene TRBV6-6 combines with J gene TRBJ2-1; tentatively, D is TRBD1 (6 bases). CDR3 length: 15 residues. Trimming shortened V by 6 bases and J by 5 bases, and 17 bases separated the two germline ends. CDR1 MNHNY and CDR2 SVGAGI come from the germline V gene (reference sequence). The CDR3 DNA is TGTGCCAGCAGCCCACTAGGGGGTTGGGACAATGAGCAGTTCTTC. Its translation is CASSPLGGWDNEQFF.

V is TRBV7-6 and J is TRBJ1-2; TRBD1 aligns across 7 bases. CDR3 size: 14 residues. The junction had 6 bases not matched to a gene; V was cut back by 0 bases and J by 8 bases. Looked up from germline, CDR1 is SGHVS and CDR2 is FNYEAQ. The chain's CDR3 is CASSLAQGGQGYTF. Here the CDR3 DNA reads TGTGCCAGCAGCTTAGCGCAGGGGGGCCAGGGCTACACCTTC.

This clone was seen once. V gene TRBV9 combines with J gene TRBJ2-3; TRBD2 matches 7 bases. Germline CDR1 SGDLS, CDR2 YYNGEE. V trimming: 4 bases; J trimming: 3 bases; junction bases outside the gene matches: 11. The CDR3 has 16 residues. The chain's CDR3 is CASSIEVGGGTDTQYF. The CDR3 region has the DNA TGTGCCAGCAGCATAGAGGTGGGGGGAGGGACAGATACGCAGTATTTT.

V and J are TRBV6-4 and TRBJ2-1; TRBD1 might be the D (6 bases). CDR3 length equals 13 residues. Trimming left V 4 bases short and J 3 bases short, with 7 bases between. CDR1 and CDR2 from the germline V gene are MRHNA and SNTAGT. The CDR3: CASSGDNYNEQFF. In DNA form, the CDR3 reads TGTGCCAGCAGTGGGGACAACTACAATGAGCAGTTCTTC.

The chain uses TRBV11-2 and TRBJ1-2, with TRBD1 matching 8 bases. V shed 3 bases and J 8 bases; nucleotides not matched to a gene: 14. The CDR3 has 16 amino acids. Per the germline V gene, CDR1 is SGHAT and CDR2 is FQNNGV. The CDR3 DNA sequence: TGTGCCAGCAGCTTGAAACCCGACAGGGGCGACGGGGGCTACACCTTC. It encodes CASSLKPDRGDGGYTF.

The V call is TRBV14, the J call TRBJ2-1, with TRBD2 as a possible D gene (6 bases). Germline V CDR1 and CDR2: SGHDN, FVKESK. CDR3 length: 15 residues. V lost 4 bases, J lost 5 bases, and 15 bases lay in between. In nucleotides, the CDR3 is TGTGCCAGCAGCCTACTCGGGACTCGAAACAATGAGCAGTTCTTC. Translation: CASSLLGTRNNEQFF.

The CDR3 region is CASSPRQGAPYEQYF. CDR3 coding DNA: TGTGCCAGCAGCCCGCGACAGGGAGCCCCTTACGAGCAGTACTTC. The V gene is TRBV13, the J gene TRBJ2-7, with 7 bases fitting TRBD1. The CDR3 consists of 15 residues. In germline, CDR1 is PRHDT, CDR2 FYEKMQ (reference sequence). The J segment lost 4 bases and the V segment lost 5 bases, leaving 11 bases of the junction unmatched. The variable domain in full, completed from reference TRBV13 and TRBJ2-7, reads AAGVIQSPRHLIKEKRETATLKCYPIPRHDTVYWYQQGPGQDPQFLISFYEKMQSDKGSIPDRFSAQQFSDYHSELNMSSLELGDSALYFCASSPRQGAPYEQYFGPGTRLTVT.

V usage is TRBV30 and J usage is TRBJ2-7; 10 nucleotides line up with TRBD1. CDR3 length: 14 residues. CDR1 is GTSNPN, CDR2 SVGIG, per germline (reference sequence). Trimming at V came to 2 bases and at J to 0 bases, leaving 1 base not matched to a gene. The CDR3 region is CAWSRDRGSYEQYF. For the CDR3, the DNA is TGTGCCTGGAGTCGGGACAGGGGCTCCTACGAGCAGTACTTC.

This chain links TRBV5-1 with TRBJ2-5; D perhaps matches TRBD2 (6 bases). The DNA matches TRBJ2-7 better at its end, which makes the J call doubtful. Per germline, CDR1 SGHRS and CDR2 YFSETQ. This CDR3 region has 12 residues. For the CDR3, the DNA is TGCGCCAGCAGCCCGGACTACTACGAGCAGTACTTC. It translates to CASSPDYYEQYF.

The genes are TRBV6-1 and TRBJ2-2, with a weak D call TRBD1 (5 bases). Trimming stripped 3 bases from V and 7 bases from J, with 9 bases between. The V gene's germline CDR1 is MNHNS and CDR2 SASEGT. The CDR3 is 13 amino acids. Written as DNA, the CDR3 is TGTGCCAGCAGTGACAGGGATAGCGGGGAGCTGTTTTTT. Translating it yields CASSDRDSGELFF.

The chain combines TRBV21-1 with TRBJ1-1. TRBV21-1 is listed as a pseudogene. The CDR3 covers 16 residues. The CDR3 DNA is TGTGCCAGCAGCATTCTAACGCGGGCCTCGAACACTGAAGCTTTCTTT. It encodes CASSILTRASNTEAFF.

The rearrangement links TRBV19 to TRBJ1-2; a possible D gene is TRBD1 (6 bases). Germline CDR1 is LNHDA and CDR2 is SQIVND (reference sequence). V was clipped by 6 bases and J by 5 bases, with 16 bases between them. The CDR3 contains 14 residues. The CDR3 protein is CASSFGTLFYGYTF. The DNA for the CDR3 is TGTGCCAGTAGCTTTGGGACACTATTTTATGGCTACACCTTC.

This sequence joins TRBV7-2 and TRBJ2-3, with no clear D. Germline CDR1 SGHTA, CDR2 FQGNSA. CDR3 length equals 16 residues. V was pared by 1 base and J by 6 bases, with 17 bases between. CDR3 residues: CASSLVSSGPRDTQYF. The DNA for the CDR3 is TGTGCCAGCAGCTTAGTCTCGTCAGGTCCCCGGGATACGCAGTATTTT.

V is TRBV30 and J is TRBJ2-1; 9 bases map to TRBD1. The length of the CDR3 is 13 residues. The V gene end was trimmed by 4 bases and the J gene end by 10 bases; junction bases not matched to a gene: 8. Germline-derived CDR1 and CDR2 are GTSNPN and SVGIG (reference sequence). The CDR3 here is CAWIPTGGWEQFF. The DNA for the CDR3 is TGTGCCTGGATACCGACAGGGGGTTGGGAGCAGTTCTTC.

Regarding this clone: Other DNA sequences within the sample encode an identical CDR3. The chain has TRBV7-2 and TRBJ1-3; 9 bases match TRBD1. Per the germline V gene, CDR1 is SGHTA and CDR2 is FQGNSA. This CDR3 is built from 16 residues. V shed 4 bases and J 4 bases; nucleotides not matched to a gene: 8. The CDR3 region has the DNA TGTGCCAGCAGCTCAACAGGGGGCGCGGGAGGAAACACCATATATTTT. Translating it yields CASSSTGGAGGNTIYF. The whole variable domain, filled in from reference TRBV7-2 and TRBJ1-3, reads GAGVSQSPSNKVTEKGKDVELRCDPISGHTALYWYRQSLGQGLEFLIYFQGNSAPDKSGLPSDRFSAERTGGSVSTLTIQRTQQEDSAVYLCASSSTGGAGGNTIYFGEGSWLTVV.

The V gene is TRBV15, the J gene TRBJ1-1, with D tentatively TRBD1 (5 bases). The V and J ends lost 1 base and 5 bases respectively, with 8 bases between them. The germline V gene encodes CDR1 LNHNV and CDR2 YYDKDF (reference sequence). This CDR3 has 13 amino acids. The CDR3 protein is CATSRGGGTEAFF. CDR3 in DNA: TGTGCCACCAGCAGAGGGGGGGGGACTGAAGCTTTCTTT. Looking up the rest from reference TRBV15 and TRBJ1-1 gives the full variable domain: DAMVIQNPRYQVTQFGKPVTLSCSQTLNHNVMYWYQQKSSQAPKLLFHYYDKDFNNEADTPDNFQSRRPNTSFCFLDIRSPGLGDTAMYLCATSRGGGTEAFFGQGTRLTVV.

The chain uses TRBV19 and TRBJ1-5; 7 bases line up with TRBD1. The trim removed 1 base at V and 5 bases at J, leaving 8 bases unmatched. The V gene's germline CDR1 is LNHDA and CDR2 SQIVND (reference sequence). The CDR3 sequence is 16 residues long. The CDR3 DNA follows: TGTGCCAGTAGTATAGTTCCGACAGGGCTGTATCAGCCCCAGCATTTT. It codes for CASSIVPTGLYQPQHF. The full variable domain, rest sourced from reference TRBV19 and TRBJ1-5, is DGGITQSPKYLFRKEGQNVTLSCEQNLNHDAMYWYRQDPGQGLRLIYYSQIVNDFQKGDIAEGYSVSREKKESFPLTVTSAQKNPTAFYLCASSIVPTGLYQPQHFGDGTRLSIL.

The rearrangement uses TRBV7-9 and TRBJ1-2, with D perhaps TRBD1 (6 bases). CDR1 and CDR2 from the germline V gene are SEHNR and FQNEAQ (reference sequence). V lost 5 bases to trimming and J lost 1 base, with 11 bases between them. The CDR3 is 14 amino acids. CDR3 nucleotides: TGTGCCAGCAGCCGAGGGGGTGTTAACTATGGCTACACCTTC. Residues: CASSRGGVNYGYTF.

This clone was seen a few times. This rearrangement joins TRBV4-2 to TRBJ2-7; 10 nucleotides align to TRBD1. CDR3 size: 15 residues. Germline CDR1 is LGHNA and CDR2 is YNFKEQ. V shed 2 bases and J 3 bases; nucleotides not matched to a gene: 4. Here the CDR3 DNA reads TGTGCCAGCAGCCAATTTCGGACAGGGGGCTACGAGCAGTACTTC. Protein product: CASSQFRTGGYEQYF.

This chain uses TRBV5-1 with TRBJ1-2; 9 bases are shared with TRBD1. The germline gives CDR1 SGHRS, CDR2 YFSETQ. With V trimmed by 6 bases and J by 4 bases, 10 bases remained unmatched. The CDR3 is made up of 15 amino acids. CDR3 amino acids: CASKKQGAPGYGYTF. The CDR3 bases are TGCGCCAGCAAGAAACAGGGGGCGCCTGGCTATGGCTACACCTTC.

This clone was seen only a few times. This chain links TRBV6-6 with TRBJ2-1; 8 bases align to TRBD2. Germline V gene sequence: CDR1 MNHNY, CDR2 SVGAGI (reference sequence). The CDR3 covers 15 residues. With 1 base clipped from V and 5 bases from J, the junction kept 4 bases outside the gene matches. CDR3 protein: CASSYFTSGDNEQFF. Written as DNA, the CDR3 is TGTGCCAGCAGTTACTTTACTAGCGGAGACAATGAGCAGTTCTTC.

About this clone itself: A junction boundary mismatches the germline segment, possibly from a read error. The chain employs TRBV7-9 and TRBJ2-5; 7 nucleotides match TRBD1. Germline V gene data show CDR1 as SEHNR and CDR2 as FQNEAQ (reference sequence). The CDR3 contains 14 residues. This CDR3 is CSSSRSGGQETQYF. CDR3 DNA: TGTTCCAGCAGCCGATCAGGGGGCCAAGAGACCCAGTACTTC.

The rearrangement joins TRBV4-3 to TRBJ2-7, with TRBD2 identical over 7 bases. The CDR3 has 16 residues. Germline values: CDR1 LGHNA, CDR2 YSLEER. V shed 0 bases and J 4 bases; nucleotides not matched to a gene: 9. The CDR3 DNA is TGCGCCAGCAGCCAAGATCGGGCCGGGACTACGTACGAGCAGTACTTC. Its translation is CASSQDRAGTTYEQYF.

The V call is TRBV7-2, the J call TRBJ2-5, with 9 bases that match TRBD2. Trimming removed 1 base from V and 5 bases from J; junction bases left unmatched: 11. From germline, CDR1 is SGHTA and CDR2 FQGNSA. This CDR3 is built from 17 residues. CDR3 in amino acids: CASSLVRRAGGPETQYF. In DNA, the CDR3 is TGTGCCAGCAGCTTAGTTCGTAGGGCGGGGGGGCCTGAGACCCAGTACTTC.